The 20 T cell receptor beta chains reported below all come from one sample, sequenced in a study of shared clonotypes between healthy human individuals. TCRdb keeps only in-frame clones here, not all; method: immunoSEQ multiplex PCR. The sample carries roughly 1 million clones, about 75% recorded once. Material for sequencing was memory CD4+ T cells sorted from blood. Subset described: CD45RA-negative fraction. Every receptor here comes from a man in his late teens or twenties in good health.

V is TRBV5-1 and J is TRBJ2-3; TRBD1 matches at 8 bases. CDR3 length equals 15 residues. Trimming at V came to 4 bases and at J to 3 bases, leaving 7 bases not matched to a gene. Germline CDR1 and CDR2: SGHRS and YFSETQ. CDR3 residues: CASSIGQGGTDTQYF. The CDR3 DNA follows: TGCGCCAGCAGCATCGGACAGGGTGGGACAGATACGCAGTATTTT.

DNA of the CDR3: TGTGCCAGCAGGACAGGGGTCGGGAGCAATCAGCCCCAGCATTTT. Translated: CASRTGVGSNQPQHF. The chain has TRBV6-1 and TRBJ1-5; 8 positions match TRBD1. Germline assignment: CDR1 MNHNS and CDR2 SASEGT. The CDR3 consists of 15 residues. After removal of 6 bases from V and 1 base from J, the junction contained 5 bases not matched to a gene.

CDR3 residues: CASSQTFNEQFF. The CDR3 bases are TGTGCCAGCTCACAAACTTTCAATGAGCAGTTCTTC. The chain is built from TRBV6-5 and TRBJ2-1; D ambiguous. The CDR3 has 12 residues. V lost 8 bases, J lost 6 bases, and 11 bases lay in between. The germline V gene encodes CDR1 MNHEY and CDR2 SVGAGI.

About this clone: This specimen includes other DNA sequences encoding the same CDR3. The chain has TRBV11-2 and TRBJ2-3, with 8 bases identical to TRBD2. CDR3 length: 15 amino acids. V gave up 1 base and J gave up 1 base; unmatched junction bases: 1. Germline V gene lookup returns CDR1 SGHAT and CDR2 FQNNGV. The CDR3 DNA follows: TGTGCCAGCAGCTTAGCGGGGGGGGGCACAGATACGCAGTATTTT. Amino acids: CASSLAGGGTDTQYF.

The chain is built from TRBV5-4 and TRBJ2-5; maybe TRBD1 (6 bases). The CDR3 is 16 amino acids. Trimming cost V 3 bases and J 1 base, with 16 bases left between them. From germline, CDR1 is SGHNT and CDR2 YYREEE (reference sequence). CDR3 protein: CASSSGTSSLQETQYF. Here the CDR3 DNA reads TGTGCCAGCAGCTCAGGGACATCTTCTCTCCAAGAGACCCAGTACTTC.

A note on this clone: This sample also contains other DNA sequences that code for the same CDR3. The gene calls are TRBV7-2 and TRBJ1-2; D is uncertain. Germline V lookup: CDR1 SGHTA, CDR2 FQGNSA. Trimming took 5 bases from V and 2 from J, leaving 9 bases between them. The CDR3 length is 13 residues. CDR3 DNA sequence: TGTGCCAGCAGCCTGACCGCCAACTATGGCTACACCTTC. It codes for CASSLTANYGYTF. The entire variable domain, with the rest obtained from reference TRBV7-2 and TRBJ1-2, is as follows: GAGVSQSPSNKVTEKGKDVELRCDPISGHTALYWYRQSLGQGLEFLIYFQGNSAPDKSGLPSDRFSAERTGGSVSTLTIQRTQQEDSAVYLCASSLTANYGYTFGSGTRLTVV.

The chain uses TRBV9 and TRBJ2-5, with 8 positions matching TRBD2. V was pared by 0 bases and J by 8 bases, with 9 bases of the junction left unmatched. Germline CDR1 SGDLS, CDR2 YYNGEE. The CDR3 contains 15 residues. The CDR3 protein is CASSVEAGGSDTQYF. The CDR3 nucleotides read TGTGCCAGCAGCGTAGAGGCGGGGGGCTCGGATACCCAGTACTTC.

This chain links TRBV18 with TRBJ1-4, with TRBD1 matching over 9 bases. Germline V CDR1 and CDR2: KGHSH, LQKENI. J was trimmed by 6 bases and V by 6 bases; bases with no gene match: 5. CDR3 length: 14 residues. The DNA of the CDR3 is TGTGCCAGCTCGCGGGACAGGGAGGATGAAAAACTGTTTTTT. This sequence encodes CASSRDREDEKLFF. Full variable domain (remainder filled in from reference TRBV18 and TRBJ1-4): NAGVMQNPRHLVRRRGQEARLRCSPMKGHSHVYWYRQLPEEGLKFMVYLQKENIIDESGMPKERFSAEFPKEGPSILRIQQVVRGDSAAYFCASSRDREDEKLFFGSGTQLSVL.

This chain connects TRBV5-6 to TRBJ1-1, with D unclear. There are 13 residues in the CDR3. Germline V gene sequence: CDR1 SGHDT, CDR2 YYEEEE. The ends were cut back, 0 bases at V and 10 bases at J, with 13 bases in the middle. The CDR3 loop is CASSLADPLGAFF. CDR3 sequence (DNA): TGTGCCAGCAGCTTGGCCGACCCACTGGGAGCTTTCTTT.

The chain employs TRBV19 and TRBJ1-1; D gene ambiguous. The CDR3 is 15 amino acids. V lost 1 base to trimming and J lost 1 base, with 10 bases between them. Germline V gene data show CDR1 as LNHDA and CDR2 as SQIVND (reference sequence). CDR3 protein: CASSIGWAQNTEAFF. CDR3 in DNA: TGTGCCAGTAGTATAGGTTGGGCCCAGAACACTGAAGCTTTCTTT.

This chain links TRBV7-2 with TRBJ1-1; D is uncertain. The CDR3 is 16 amino acids. Germline assignment: CDR1 SGHTA and CDR2 FQGNSA. V lost 1 base and J lost 4, with 16 bases in between. CDR3 nucleotide sequence: TGTGCCAGCAGCTTAGGTTCAGGTCGGGCGGGCACTGAAGCTTTCTTT. It specifies CASSLGSGRAGTEAFF.

The chain recombines TRBV7-2 with TRBJ2-1, with D possibly being TRBD2 (6 bases). Germline CDR1 is SGHTA and CDR2 is FQGNSA. There are 11 residues in the CDR3. V was trimmed by 7 bases and J by 15 bases, leaving 16 bases between them. This CDR3 is CASTDRDSSFF. CDR3 in DNA: TGTGCCAGCACGGACCGGGACTCTTCGTTCTTC. Complete variable domain (other parts from reference TRBV7-2 and TRBJ2-1): GAGVSQSPSNKVTEKGKDVELRCDPISGHTALYWYRQSLGQGLEFLIYFQGNSAPDKSGLPSDRFSAERTGGSVSTLTIQRTQQEDSAVYLCASTDRDSSFFGPGTRLTVL.

This clone has ten or more counts. This chain joins TRBV7-6 and TRBJ1-2; the match to TRBD1 covers 7 bases. The CDR3 has 13 amino acids. Germline CDR1 reads SGHVS; CDR2 reads FNYEAQ. The V segment lost 4 bases and the J segment 7 bases; nucleotides outside the gene matches: 6. The chain's CDR3 is CASSSGQSGGYTF. In nucleotides, the CDR3 is TGTGCCAGCAGCTCGGGACAGTCGGGTGGCTACACCTTC.

This clone was picked up many times. The V call is TRBV19, the J call TRBJ2-3; D is possibly TRBD1 or TRBD2 (5 bases each). V was pared by 2 bases and J by 2 bases, with 14 bases between. Germline CDR1 is LNHDA and CDR2 is SQIVND (reference sequence). This CDR3 contains 16 residues. The CDR3 spells CASSIPQGGSTDTQYF. In nucleotides, the CDR3 is TGTGCCAGTAGTATACCTCAGGGCGGGTCCACAGATACGCAGTATTTT.

CDR3 nucleotides: TGCGCCAGCAGCTTGGCTGCAGGGGGGAATTCACCCCTCCACTTT. Residues: CASSLAAGGNSPLHF. The rearrangement joins TRBV5-1 to TRBJ1-6, with 7 bases aligning to TRBD1. V lost 0 bases, J lost 7 bases, and 4 bases stayed unmatched. This CDR3 is built from 15 residues. CDR1 is SGHRS, CDR2 YFSETQ, per germline.

The chain recombines TRBV5-1 with TRBJ1-2, with 7 nucleotides matching TRBD1. The CDR3 loop spans 14 amino acids. Germline V gene data show CDR1 as SGHRS and CDR2 as YFSETQ. Trimming cost V 0 bases and J 8 bases; bases outside gene matches: 7. CDR3 sequence: CASSLDQGGRGYTF. The CDR3 DNA reads TGCGCCAGCAGCTTGGATCAGGGGGGACGAGGCTACACCTTC.

The chain couples TRBV5-1 to TRBJ1-6; D may be TRBD1 (5 bases). Germline CDR1 is SGHRS and CDR2 is YFSETQ. This CDR3 contains 14 residues. Deletions cut 0 bases from V and 7 bases from J, with 8 bases between. CDR3 in DNA: TGCGCCAGCAGCTTGGGGGGCATAAATTCACCCCTCCACTTT. Amino acids: CASSLGGINSPLHF.

The V call is TRBV4-1, the J call TRBJ1-2; maybe TRBD1 (5 bases). V lost 4 bases, J lost 3 bases, and 15 bases lay in between. CDR3 length: 15 residues. Germline V gene data show CDR1 as MGHRA and CDR2 as YSYEKL. The CDR3 coding sequence is TGCGCCAGCAGCCTGACCCAGGGTAGCGACTATGGCTACACCTTC. This sequence encodes CASSLTQGSDYGYTF.

The V and J genes are TRBV7-9 and TRBJ2-5; no reliable D call. V was shortened by 5 bases and J by 5 bases, with 15 bases between the two germline ends. The germline gives CDR1 SEHNR, CDR2 FQNEAQ (reference sequence). The CDR3 has 14 amino acids. This chain's CDR3 is CASSPEDRRETQYF. The CDR3 region has the DNA TGTGCCAGCAGCCCTGAGGACCGCAGGGAGACCCAGTACTTC.

A single count supports this clone. The CDR3, as DNA: TGCGCCAGCAGCCAAGAGGCCGGGGCCAACGTCCTGACTTTC. As protein: CASSQEAGANVLTF. The J gene is TRBJ2-6, the V gene TRBV4-1; no firm D call. The CDR3 runs to 14 residues. Per the germline V gene, CDR1 is MGHRA and CDR2 is YSYEKL. Trimming left V 0 bases short and J 4 bases short, with 4 bases between.